The entry that follows covers one TCR beta chain sequence. This sample is drawn from a study of CDR3 diversity in severe acne. The CDR3 is made up of 15 amino acids. V lost 4 bases, J lost 3 bases, and 14 bases lay in between. CDR1 is SGDLS and CDR2 is YYNGEE in the germline V gene. TCRdb used MiXCR to reprocess the PCR reads, holding one entry per CDR3 protein. The sample contains under 95,000 distinct CDR3 sequences, 48% of which appear only once. The chain combines TRBV9 with TRBJ1-5, with unresolved D. Source material: blood. This sequence was found in a male donor in good health, serving as a control. The CDR3 protein is CASSINPDFNQPQHF. DNA of the CDR3: TGTGCCAGCAGCATTAACCCAGATTTCAATCAGCCCCAGCATTTT.